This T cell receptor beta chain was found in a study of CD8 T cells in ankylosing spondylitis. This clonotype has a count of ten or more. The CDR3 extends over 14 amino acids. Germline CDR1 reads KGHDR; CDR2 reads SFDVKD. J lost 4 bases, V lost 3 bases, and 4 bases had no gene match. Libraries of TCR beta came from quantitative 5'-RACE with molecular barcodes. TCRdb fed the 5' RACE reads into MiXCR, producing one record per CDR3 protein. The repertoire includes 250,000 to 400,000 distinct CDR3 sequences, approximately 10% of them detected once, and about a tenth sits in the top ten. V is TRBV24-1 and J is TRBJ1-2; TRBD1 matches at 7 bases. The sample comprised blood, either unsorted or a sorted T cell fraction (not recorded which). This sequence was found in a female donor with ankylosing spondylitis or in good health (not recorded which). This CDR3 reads CATSDSGTVYGYTF. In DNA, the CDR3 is TGTGCCACCAGTGATAGCGGGACAGTCTATGGCTACACCTTC.